Listed below are T cell receptor beta chains from one sample, sequenced in a study of immune characterization of retroperitoneal liposarcoma. TCRdb redid the calling of the PCR reads with MiXCR, one entry per CDR3 protein. The repertoire holds about 3,000 distinct CDR3 sequences, with about 47% as singletons. What was sequenced was tumor tissue. The origin of the receptors is a male donor with retroperitoneal liposarcoma. Each CDR3 is given with its conserved first and last residue. Fields, in order: J gene, clone size, V gene, CDR3 protein. Clone size is stated in some rows and not others, as once, few, many or a class when expanded.

>TRBJ1-1|few|TRBV6-1
CASTEARGRSPIF
>NA|medium-sized|TRBV7-2
CASSPSGRLARFEQYF
>TRBJ2-1|medium-sized|TRBV12-3/TRBV12-4
CASSLSPLPQVGIQFF
>TRBJ2-5|NA|TRBV6-6
CASSPGFEQETQYF
>NA|once|TRBV6-6
CASSYSSAGVGNEQFF
>TRBJ2-1|NA|TRBV7-6
CASSISGIYNEQFF
>NA|few|TRBV7-2
CASSLAGYNEQYF
>TRBJ2-1|medium-sized|TRBV12-3/TRBV12-4
CASSFAGTSNNEQFF
>TRBJ2-5|NA|TRBV6-1
CASSNAGGLETQYF
>TRBJ2-1|medium-sized|TRBV7-2
CASSPTLGLEQFF
>TRBJ2-7|NA|TRBV7-8
CASSLGGDIRRYEQYF
>TRBJ1-6|NA|TRBV11-2
CASSLYEGKGSPLHF
>TRBJ2-3|NA|TRBV6-5
CASSYPDTQYF
>TRBJ1-2|NA|TRBV6-6
CASSYRGRGDYGYTF
>TRBJ2-1|large|TRBV12-3/TRBV12-4
CASSFVRHEQFF
>NA|NA|TRBV6-1
CASSDGGRNYEQYF
>TRBJ2-6|few|TRBV6-1
CASSEASGANVLTF
>NA|medium-sized|TRBV6-1
CASSDKYRGKYEQYF
>TRBJ2-1|NA|TRBV12-3/TRBV12-4
CASSLAGGSYNEQFF
>NA|NA|TRBV19
CASSIINEQFF
>TRBJ2-2|NA|TRBV6-1
CASSEALPGTGELFF
>NA|NA|TRBV11-1
CASRATASGSYEQYF
>TRBJ2-2|NA|TRBV6-1
CASSETLGELFF
>TRBJ2-4|NA|TRBV6-1
CASSPEPGGAKNIQYF
>TRBJ2-5|NA|TRBV11-3
CASSLAPPRNEQYF
>TRBJ2-1|NA|TRBV6-1
CASSYERGGFYNEQFF
>TRBJ1-5|medium-sized|TRBV6-1
CASSAFGTGASNQPQHF
>TRBJ2-3|few|TRBV7-2
CASSLLASTADTQYF
>TRBJ2-1|NA|TRBV7-2
CASSLGPPGGSSYNEQFF
>TRBJ2-5|few|TRBV12-3/TRBV12-4
CASSSGLAGQGETQYF
>NA|NA|TRBV4-3
CASSQAGVEQYF
>TRBJ2-5|NA|TRBV11-2
CASSLRIGQETQYF
>NA|once|TRBV7-2
CASSRRQGPYEQFF
>TRBJ2-3|once|TRBV19
CASSFGLAGGGDTQYF
>TRBJ1-5|NA|TRBV27
CASSAVPGPQHF
>NA|NA|TRBV6-8
CASSGGLLQETQYF
>TRBJ2-1|NA|TRBV6-8
CASSPASLGEVDEQFF
>TRBJ2-3|NA|TRBV12-3/TRBV12-4
CASSAHYGGEDTQYF
>TRBJ2-7|medium-sized|TRBV7-8
CASSSLADRAYEQYF
>TRBJ2-1|NA|TRBV12-5
CASGSQRGTYNEQFF
>NA|NA|TRBV6-1
CASSESQANQETQYF
>TRBJ2-3|NA|TRBV6-1
CASSEGGHLGGDTQYF
>TRBJ2-2|NA|TRBV6-1
CASSAFQGSSTGELFF
>TRBJ2-5|medium-sized|TRBV7-8
CASSTSGRGETQYF